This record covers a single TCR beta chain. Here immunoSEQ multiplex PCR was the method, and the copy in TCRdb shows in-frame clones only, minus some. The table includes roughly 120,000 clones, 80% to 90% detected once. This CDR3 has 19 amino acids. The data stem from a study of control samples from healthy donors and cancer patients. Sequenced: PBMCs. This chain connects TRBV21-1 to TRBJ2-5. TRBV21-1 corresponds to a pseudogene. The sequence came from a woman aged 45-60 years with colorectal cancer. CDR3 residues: CASAKGWRGKIITQETQYF. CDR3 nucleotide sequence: TGTGCCAGCGCAAAGGGGTGGAGGGGGAAAATAATAACCCAAGAGACCCAGTACTTC.